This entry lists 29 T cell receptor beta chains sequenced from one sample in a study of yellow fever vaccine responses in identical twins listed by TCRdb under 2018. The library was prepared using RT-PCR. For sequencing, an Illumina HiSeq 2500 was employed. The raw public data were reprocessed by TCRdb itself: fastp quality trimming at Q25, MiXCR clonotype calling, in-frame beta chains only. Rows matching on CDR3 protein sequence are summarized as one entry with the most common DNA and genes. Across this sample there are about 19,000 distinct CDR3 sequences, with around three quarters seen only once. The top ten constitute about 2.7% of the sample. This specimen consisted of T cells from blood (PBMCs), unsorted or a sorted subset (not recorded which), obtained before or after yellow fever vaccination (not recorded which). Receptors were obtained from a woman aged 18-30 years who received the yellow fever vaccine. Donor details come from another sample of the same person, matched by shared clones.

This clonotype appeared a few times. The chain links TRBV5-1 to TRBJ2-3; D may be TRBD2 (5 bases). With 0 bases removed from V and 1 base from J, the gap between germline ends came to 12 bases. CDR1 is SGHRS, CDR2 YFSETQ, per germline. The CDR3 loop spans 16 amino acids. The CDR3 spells CASSLVTSSGTDTQYF. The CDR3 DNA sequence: TGCGCCAGCAGCTTGGTCACTAGTTCGGGCACAGATACGCAGTATTTT.

The CDR3 is CASSPGTDHEQYF. The CDR3 coding sequence is TGTGCCAGCAGCCCGGGGACAGATCACGAGCAGTACTTC. The chain employs TRBV5-6 and TRBJ2-7; TRBD1 aligns across 7 bases. CDR1 and CDR2 from the germline V gene are SGHDT and YYEEEE. The length of the CDR3 is 13 residues. V gave up 4 bases and J gave up 5 bases; unmatched junction bases: 6.

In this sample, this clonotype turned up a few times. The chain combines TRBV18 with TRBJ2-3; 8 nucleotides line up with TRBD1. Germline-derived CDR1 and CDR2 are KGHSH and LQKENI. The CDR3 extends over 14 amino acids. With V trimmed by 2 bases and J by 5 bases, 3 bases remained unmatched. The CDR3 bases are TGTGCCAGCTCACCAACAGGGGGAGGAGATACGCAGTATTTT. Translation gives CASSPTGGGDTQYF.

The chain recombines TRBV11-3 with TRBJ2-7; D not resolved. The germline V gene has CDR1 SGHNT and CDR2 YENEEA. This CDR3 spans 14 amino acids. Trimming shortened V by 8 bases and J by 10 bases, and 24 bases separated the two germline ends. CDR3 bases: TGTGCCAGCTCCCCCAGTTTGGTGGCGCCTTCACAGTACTTC. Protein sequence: CASSPSLVAPSQYF.

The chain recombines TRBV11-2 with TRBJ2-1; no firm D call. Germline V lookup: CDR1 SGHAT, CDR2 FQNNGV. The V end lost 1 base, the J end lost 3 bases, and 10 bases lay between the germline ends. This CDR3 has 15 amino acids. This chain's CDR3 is CASSLGAGSYNEQFF. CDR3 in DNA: TGTGCCAGCAGCTTAGGGGCAGGAAGCTACAATGAGCAGTTCTTC.

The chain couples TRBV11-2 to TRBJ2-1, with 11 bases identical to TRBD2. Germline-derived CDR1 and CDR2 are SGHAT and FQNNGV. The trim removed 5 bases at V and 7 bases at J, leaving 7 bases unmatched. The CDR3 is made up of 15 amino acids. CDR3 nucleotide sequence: TGTGCCAGCAGCCGGAGTGCTAGCGGGGGGAATGAGCAGTTCTTC. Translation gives CASSRSASGGNEQFF. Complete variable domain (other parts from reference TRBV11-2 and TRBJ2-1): EAGVAQSPRYKIIEKRQSVAFWCNPISGHATLYWYQQILGQGPKLLIQFQNNGVVDDSQLPKDRFSAERLKGVDSTLKIQPAKLEDSAVYLCASSRSASGGNEQFFGPGTRLTVL.

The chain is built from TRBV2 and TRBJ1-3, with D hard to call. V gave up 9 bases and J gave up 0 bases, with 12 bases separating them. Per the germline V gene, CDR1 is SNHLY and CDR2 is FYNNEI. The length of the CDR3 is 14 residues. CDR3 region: CARRGSASGNTIYF. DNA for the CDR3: TGTGCCAGAAGAGGAAGCGCCTCTGGAAACACCATATATTTT.

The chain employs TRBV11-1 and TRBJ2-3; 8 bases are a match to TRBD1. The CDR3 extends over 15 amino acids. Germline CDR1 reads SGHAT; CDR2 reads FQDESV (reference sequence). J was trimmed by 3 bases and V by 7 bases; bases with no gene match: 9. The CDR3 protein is CASNGQGEWTDTQYF. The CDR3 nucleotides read TGTGCCAGCAACGGACAGGGAGAGTGGACAGATACGCAGTATTTT.

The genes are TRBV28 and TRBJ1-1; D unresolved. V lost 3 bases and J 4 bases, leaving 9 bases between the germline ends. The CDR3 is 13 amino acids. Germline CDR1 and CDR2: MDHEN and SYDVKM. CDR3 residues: CASSFGEITEAFF. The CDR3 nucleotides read TGTGCCAGCAGTTTCGGGGAGATCACTGAAGCTTTCTTT.

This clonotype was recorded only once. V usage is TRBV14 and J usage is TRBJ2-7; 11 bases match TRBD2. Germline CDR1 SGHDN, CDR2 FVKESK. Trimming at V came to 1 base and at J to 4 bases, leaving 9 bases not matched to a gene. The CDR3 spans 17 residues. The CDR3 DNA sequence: TGTGCCAGCAGCCAAGGGACTAGCGGGCTATACCCGTACGAGCAGTACTTC. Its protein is CASSQGTSGLYPYEQYF.

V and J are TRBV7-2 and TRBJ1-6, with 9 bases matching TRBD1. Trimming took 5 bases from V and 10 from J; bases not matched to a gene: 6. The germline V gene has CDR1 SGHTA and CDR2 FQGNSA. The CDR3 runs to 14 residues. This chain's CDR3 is CASSLGQGFSPLHF. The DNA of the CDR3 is TGTGCCAGCAGCCTGGGACAGGGATTCTCACCCCTCCACTTT. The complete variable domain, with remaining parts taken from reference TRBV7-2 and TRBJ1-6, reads GAGVSQSPSNKVTEKGKDVELRCDPISGHTALYWYRQSLGQGLEFLIYFQGNSAPDKSGLPSDRFSAERTGGSVSTLTIQRTQQEDSAVYLCASSLGQGFSPLHFGNGTRLTVT.

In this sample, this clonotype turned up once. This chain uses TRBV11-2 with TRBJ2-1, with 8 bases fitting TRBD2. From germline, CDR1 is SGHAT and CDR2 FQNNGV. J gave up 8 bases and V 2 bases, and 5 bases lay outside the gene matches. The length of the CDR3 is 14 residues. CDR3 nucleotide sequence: TGTGCCAGCAGCTTACGACTAGCGTACGATGAGCAGTTCTTC. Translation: CASSLRLAYDEQFF.

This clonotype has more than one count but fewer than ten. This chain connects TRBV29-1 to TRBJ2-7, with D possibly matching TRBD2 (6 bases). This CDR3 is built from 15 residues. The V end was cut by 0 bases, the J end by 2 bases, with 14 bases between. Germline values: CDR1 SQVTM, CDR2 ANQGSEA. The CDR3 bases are TGCAGCGTTGAAGATTTGGAGGGGAAGGCCTACGAGCAGTACTTC. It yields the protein CSVEDLEGKAYEQYF.

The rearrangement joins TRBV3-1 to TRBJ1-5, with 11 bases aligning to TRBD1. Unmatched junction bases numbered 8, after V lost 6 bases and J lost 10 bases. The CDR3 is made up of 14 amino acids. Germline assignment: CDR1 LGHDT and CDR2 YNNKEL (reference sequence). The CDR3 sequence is CASSRTGGEFPQHF. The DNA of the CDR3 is TGTGCCAGCAGTCGGACAGGGGGCGAGTTTCCCCAGCATTTT. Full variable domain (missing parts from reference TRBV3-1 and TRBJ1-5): DTAVSQTPKYLVTQMGNDKSIKCEQNLGHDTMYWYKQDSKKFLKIMFSYNNKELIINETVPNRFSPKSPDKAHLNLHINSLELGDSAVYFCASSRTGGEFPQHFGDGTRLSIL.

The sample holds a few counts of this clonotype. The CDR3 coding sequence is TGTGCCAGCAGCTTACGGGGCCCAGAGACCCAGTACTTC. It encodes CASSLRGPETQYF. This chain connects TRBV7-9 to TRBJ2-5; either TRBD1 or TRBD2 may supply D (5 bases each). This CDR3 spans 13 amino acids. The V end was cut by 2 bases, the J end by 4 bases, with 8 bases between. Germline loops: CDR1 SEHNR, CDR2 FQNEAQ (reference sequence).

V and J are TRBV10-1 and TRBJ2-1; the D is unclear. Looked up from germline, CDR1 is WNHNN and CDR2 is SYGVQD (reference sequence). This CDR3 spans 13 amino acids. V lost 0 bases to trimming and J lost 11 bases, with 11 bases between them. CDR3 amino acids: CASSESGPRKQFF. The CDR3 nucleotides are TGCGCCAGCAGTGAGTCGGGCCCGCGAAAGCAGTTCTTC.

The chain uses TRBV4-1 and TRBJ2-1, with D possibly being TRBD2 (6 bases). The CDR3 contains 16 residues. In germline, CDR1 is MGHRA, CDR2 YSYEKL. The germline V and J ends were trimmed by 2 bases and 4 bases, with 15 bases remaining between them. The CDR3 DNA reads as TGCGCCAGCAGCCAAAAGGCGGGGTCTGGGTACAATGAGCAGTTCTTC. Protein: CASSQKAGSGYNEQFF.

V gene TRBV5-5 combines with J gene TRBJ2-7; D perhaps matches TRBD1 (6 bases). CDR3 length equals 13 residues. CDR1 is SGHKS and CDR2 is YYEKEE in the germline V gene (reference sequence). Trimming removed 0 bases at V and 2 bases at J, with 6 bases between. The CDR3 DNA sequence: TGTGCCAGCAGCTTGGACAGGGCCTACGAGCAGTACTTC. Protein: CASSLDRAYEQYF.

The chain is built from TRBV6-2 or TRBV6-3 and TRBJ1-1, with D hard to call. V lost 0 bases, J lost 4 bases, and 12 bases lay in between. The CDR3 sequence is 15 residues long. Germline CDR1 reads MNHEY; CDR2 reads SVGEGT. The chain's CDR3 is CASSYSTRVGTEAFF. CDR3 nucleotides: TGTGCCAGCAGTTACTCGACGAGGGTGGGCACTGAAGCTTTCTTT.

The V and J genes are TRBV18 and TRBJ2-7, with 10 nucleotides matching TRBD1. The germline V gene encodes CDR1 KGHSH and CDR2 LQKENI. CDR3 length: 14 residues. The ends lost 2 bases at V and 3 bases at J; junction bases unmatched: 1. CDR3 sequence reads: CASSPGTGVYEQYV. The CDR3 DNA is TGTGCCAGCTCACCAGGGACAGGGGTCTACGAGCAGTACGTC.

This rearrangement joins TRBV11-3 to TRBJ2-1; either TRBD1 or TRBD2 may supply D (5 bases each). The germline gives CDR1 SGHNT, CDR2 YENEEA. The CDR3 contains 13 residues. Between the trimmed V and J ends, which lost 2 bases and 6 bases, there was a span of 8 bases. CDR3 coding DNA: TGTGCCAGCAGCTTATTGGGGACCAATGAGCAGTTCTTC. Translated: CASSLLGTNEQFF.

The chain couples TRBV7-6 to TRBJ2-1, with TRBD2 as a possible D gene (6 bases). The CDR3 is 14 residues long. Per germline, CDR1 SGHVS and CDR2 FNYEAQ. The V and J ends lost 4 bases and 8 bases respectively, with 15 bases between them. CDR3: CASSSGTGVYEQFF. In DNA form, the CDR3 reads TGTGCCAGCAGCTCCGGGACTGGGGTTTATGAGCAGTTCTTC.

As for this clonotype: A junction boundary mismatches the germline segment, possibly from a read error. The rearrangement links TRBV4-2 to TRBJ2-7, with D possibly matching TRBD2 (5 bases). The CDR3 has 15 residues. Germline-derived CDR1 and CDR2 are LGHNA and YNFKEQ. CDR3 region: CAISQDLEGASEQYF. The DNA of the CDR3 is TGTGCCATCAGCCAAGATCTAGAGGGAGCCTCCGAGCAGTACTTC.

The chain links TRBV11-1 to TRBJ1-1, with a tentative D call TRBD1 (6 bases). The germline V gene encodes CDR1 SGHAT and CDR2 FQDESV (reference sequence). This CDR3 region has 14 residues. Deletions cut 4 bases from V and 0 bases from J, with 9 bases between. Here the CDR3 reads CASSSGHLNTEAFF. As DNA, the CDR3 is TGTGCCAGCAGCTCGGGACACTTGAACACTGAAGCTTTCTTT. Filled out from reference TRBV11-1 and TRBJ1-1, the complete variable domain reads EAEVAQSPRYKITEKSQAVAFWCDPISGHATLYWYRQILGQGPELLVQFQDESVVDDSQLPKDRFSAERLKGVDSTLKIQPAELGDSAMYLCASSSGHLNTEAFFGQGTRLTVV.

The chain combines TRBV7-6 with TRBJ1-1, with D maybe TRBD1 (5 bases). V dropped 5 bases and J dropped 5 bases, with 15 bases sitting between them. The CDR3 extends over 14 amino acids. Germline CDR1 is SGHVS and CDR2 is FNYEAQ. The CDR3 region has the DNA TGTGCCAGCAGCCCGCCAGGGTGGGGAACTGAAGCTTTCTTT. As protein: CASSPPGWGTEAFF.

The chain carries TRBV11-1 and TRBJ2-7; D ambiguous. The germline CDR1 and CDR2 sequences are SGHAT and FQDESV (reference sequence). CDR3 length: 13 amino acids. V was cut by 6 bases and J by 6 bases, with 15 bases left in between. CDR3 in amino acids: CASRPGPYAEQYV. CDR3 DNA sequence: TGTGCCAGCAGACCCGGACCCTACGCCGAGCAGTACGTC.

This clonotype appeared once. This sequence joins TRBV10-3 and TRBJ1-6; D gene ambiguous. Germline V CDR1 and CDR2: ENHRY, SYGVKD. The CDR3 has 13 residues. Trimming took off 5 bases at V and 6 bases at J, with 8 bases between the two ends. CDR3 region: CAISPGRNSPLHF. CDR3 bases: TGTGCCATCAGTCCGGGCCGTAATTCACCCCTCCACTTT.

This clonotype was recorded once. The CDR3 loop reads CASSIGGQGSYEQYF. The CDR3 nucleotides are TGTGCCAGTAGTATCGGAGGACAGGGATCCTACGAGCAGTACTTC. This chain uses TRBV19 with TRBJ2-7, with TRBD1 matching over 8 bases. This CDR3 is 15 amino acids long. Trimming cost V 3 bases and J 1 base; bases outside gene matches: 5. CDR1 and CDR2 from the germline V gene are LNHDA and SQIVND (reference sequence).

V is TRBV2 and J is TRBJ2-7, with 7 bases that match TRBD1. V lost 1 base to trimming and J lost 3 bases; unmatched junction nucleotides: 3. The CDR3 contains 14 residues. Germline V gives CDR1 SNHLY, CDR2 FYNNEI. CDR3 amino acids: CASSEGQGGYEQYF. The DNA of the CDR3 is TGTGCCAGCAGTGAAGGACAGGGTGGCTACGAGCAGTACTTC.